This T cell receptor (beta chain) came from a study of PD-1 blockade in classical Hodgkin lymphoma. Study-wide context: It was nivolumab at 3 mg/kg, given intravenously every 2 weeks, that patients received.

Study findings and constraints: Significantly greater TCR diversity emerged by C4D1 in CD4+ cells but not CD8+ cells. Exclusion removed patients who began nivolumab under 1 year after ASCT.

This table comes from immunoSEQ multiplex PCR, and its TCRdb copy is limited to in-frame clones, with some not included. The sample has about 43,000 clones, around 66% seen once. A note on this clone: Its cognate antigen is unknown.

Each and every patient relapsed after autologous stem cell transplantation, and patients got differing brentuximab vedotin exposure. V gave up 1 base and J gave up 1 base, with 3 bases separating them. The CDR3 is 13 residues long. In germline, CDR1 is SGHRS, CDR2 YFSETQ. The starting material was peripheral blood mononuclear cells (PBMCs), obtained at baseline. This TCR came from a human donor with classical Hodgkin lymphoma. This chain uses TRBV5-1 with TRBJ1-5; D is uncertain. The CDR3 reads CASSLNSNQPQHF. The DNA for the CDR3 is TGCGCCAGCAGCTTGAACAGCAATCAGCCCCAGCATTTT.